The 3 T cell receptor beta chains given below trace back to one sample, sequenced in a study of blood T cell repertoires in COVID-19. Clones were read by immunoSEQ multiplex PCR, and TCRdb kept only the in-frame ones, dropping some. The sample has 62,000 or so clones; about 86% are singletons. Sequencing was done on a sample of peripheral blood. The source is a woman aged 60-75 years with acute or convalescent COVID-19.

This clone was recorded once. The genes are TRBV27 and TRBJ1-5; 9 nucleotides line up with TRBD1. Germline V gene sequence: CDR1 MNHEY, CDR2 SMNVEV (reference sequence). CDR3 length: 14 residues. J was trimmed by 5 bases and V by 5 bases; bases with no gene match: 4. The CDR3 region has the DNA TGTGCCAGCAGTCCGGGGACAGGGTATCAGCCCCAGCATTTT. This translates into CASSPGTGYQPQHF.

J is TRBJ1-1 and V is TRBV9; 12 nucleotides agree with TRBD1. V lost 3 bases to trimming and J lost 4 bases; unmatched junction nucleotides: 13. Germline lookup yields CDR1 SGDLS and CDR2 YYNGEE. The CDR3 runs to 18 residues. CDR3 sequence reads: CASSAIPGQGAQSTEAFF. The DNA for the CDR3 is TGTGCCAGCAGCGCGATACCGGGACAGGGGGCGCAAAGCACTGAAGCTTTCTTT.

The gene calls are TRBV15 and TRBJ1-1, with D possibly TRBD1 on 6 matching bases. The CDR3 length is 13 residues. V lost 0 bases to trimming and J lost 8 bases, with 10 bases between them. Germline loops: CDR1 LNHNV, CDR2 YYDKDF (reference sequence). The CDR3 DNA reads as TGTGCCACCAGCAGAGAGGGGGCTAGGGAAGCTTTCTTT. Its protein product is CATSREGAREAFF.